The entry that follows covers one T cell receptor beta chain sequence. The target of this receptor is not known. No base-level quality is on record; no much larger clone is a single base apart. Receptors were amplified or captured by the immunoSEQ multiplex PCR assay. Adaptive Biotechnologies carried out high-throughput TCR-beta CDR3 sequencing of genomic DNA for most patients. Regarding the original processing steps: Adaptive's ImmunoSEQ software supplied the TCR sequencing data for around 19 patients, while MiXCR and VDJtools were used to process a few other patients. CDR3 nucleotide sequences shared by donor and recipient were removed because the origin of these sequences could not be assigned. Alloreactive clones required at least 2-fold expansion over unstimulated cells and minimum CFSE-low frequency of 0.002% (template counts) or 0.001% (read counts). Mappable clones were those detected in sequenced pre-transplant spleen, lymph node, or MLR CFSE-low populations of the donor or recipient. The cumulative frequency of alloreactive clones was calculated as a percentage of all sequences, weighted by copy number. Not all clones reach the TCRdb copy of this immuneACCESS table, which keeps in-frame sequences only. Checked studies attribute under half of the gap to unresolved V genes and leave the rest unexplained. V and J calls and clone size come straight from that table; D and trimming were deduced from the DNA. This sample holds 12,000 to 15,000 clones; around 77% were observed only once. The ten most abundant clones make up around 4% of the sample.

This record comes from a study of graft-versus-host responses after intestinal transplantation (dated by TCRdb to the early 2020s). Some background on the complete study: Recipients received multivisceral, liver-intestinal, or isolated intestinal transplants. All recipients received anti-thymocyte globulin induction followed by maintenance tacrolimus and steroids for approximately 3 years. After intestinal transplantation, graft-versus-host and host-versus-graft alloreactive T cell clones were followed in the graft, circulation and bone marrow using bulk TCR-beta CDR3 sequencing. Alloreactive clones were identified by sequencing pre-transplant mixed lymphocyte reaction products and comparing them with unstimulated pre-transplant donor and recipient T cells. A cohort of 20 to 25 intestinal transplant recipients, including one retransplant, was enrolled, and a few patients lacking pretransplant specimens were excluded. Donor T cell macrochimerism was defined as a peak of at least 4% donor T cells among recipient peripheral blood mononuclear cells. Rather than going through the commercial service, samples from a few later patients were sequenced in-house on an Illumina MiSeq and processed with MiXCR. Points the paper makes about the study in general: Early after transplant, peak levels of circulating GvH clones were associated with declines in HvG clones. The relatively low number and heterogeneity of intestinal transplant patients limited the conclusions. GvH clones turned up in recipient bone marrow, with some appearing earlier in ileal mucosa or blood, a pattern consistent with an intestinal mucosal origin. Patients with donor T cell macrochimerism had high GvH to HvG T cell clonal ratios in their allografts.

To isolate intraepithelial and lamina propria lymphocytes from graft specimens, dithiothreitol, EDTA incubations and collagenase D digestion were used. Bulk TCR-beta sequencing was performed on serial intestinal graft biopsy specimens collected as late as 600 days after transplant. The source was ileum tissue, collected 27 days after intestinal transplant. The receptor was isolated from a human patient who received an intestinal transplant, so some T cells may come from the graft donor.

The CDR3 protein sequence reads: CSVRIGGENTIYF. The DNA is TGCAGCGTCCGAATAGGGGGGGAGAACACCATATATTTT. The chain was built from TRBV29-1 and TRBJ1-3; matching of 6 bases hints at TRBD1 as the D gene. The CDR3 has 13 amino acids, counting the end cysteine and phenylalanine. CDR3 DNA only is kept here, 39 bases in frame from base 1. According to the germline V gene, CDR1 reads SQVTM and CDR2 reads ANQGSEA. A distance of 16 bases separates the germline ends of V and J, which lose 6 bases and 7 bases respectively.